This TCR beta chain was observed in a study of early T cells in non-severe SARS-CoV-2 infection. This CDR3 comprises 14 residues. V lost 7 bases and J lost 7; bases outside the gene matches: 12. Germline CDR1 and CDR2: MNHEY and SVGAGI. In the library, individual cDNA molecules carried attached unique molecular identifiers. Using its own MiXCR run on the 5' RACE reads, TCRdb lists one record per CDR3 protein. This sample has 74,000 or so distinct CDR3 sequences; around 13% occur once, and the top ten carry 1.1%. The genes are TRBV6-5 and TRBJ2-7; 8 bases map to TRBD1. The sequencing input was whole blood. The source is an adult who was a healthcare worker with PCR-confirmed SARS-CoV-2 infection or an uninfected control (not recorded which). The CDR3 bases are TGTGCCAGCACCGACAGGGGACAGCCCCTGGAGCAGTACTTC. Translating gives CASTDRGQPLEQYF.